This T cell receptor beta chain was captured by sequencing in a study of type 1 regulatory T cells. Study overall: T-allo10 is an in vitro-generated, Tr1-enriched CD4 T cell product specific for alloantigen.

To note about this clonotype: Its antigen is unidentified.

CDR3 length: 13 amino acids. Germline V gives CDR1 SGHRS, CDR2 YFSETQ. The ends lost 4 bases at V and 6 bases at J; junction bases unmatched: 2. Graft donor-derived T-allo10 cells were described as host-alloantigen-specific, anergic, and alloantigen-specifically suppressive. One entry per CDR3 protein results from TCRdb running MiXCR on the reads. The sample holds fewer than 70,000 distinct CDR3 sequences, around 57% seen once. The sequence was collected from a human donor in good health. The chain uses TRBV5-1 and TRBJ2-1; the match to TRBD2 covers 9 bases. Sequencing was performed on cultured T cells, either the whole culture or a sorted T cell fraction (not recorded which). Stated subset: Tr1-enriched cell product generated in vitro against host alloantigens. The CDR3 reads CASSPTSGNEQFF. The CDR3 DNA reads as TGCGCCAGCAGCCCGACTAGCGGCAATGAGCAGTTCTTC.